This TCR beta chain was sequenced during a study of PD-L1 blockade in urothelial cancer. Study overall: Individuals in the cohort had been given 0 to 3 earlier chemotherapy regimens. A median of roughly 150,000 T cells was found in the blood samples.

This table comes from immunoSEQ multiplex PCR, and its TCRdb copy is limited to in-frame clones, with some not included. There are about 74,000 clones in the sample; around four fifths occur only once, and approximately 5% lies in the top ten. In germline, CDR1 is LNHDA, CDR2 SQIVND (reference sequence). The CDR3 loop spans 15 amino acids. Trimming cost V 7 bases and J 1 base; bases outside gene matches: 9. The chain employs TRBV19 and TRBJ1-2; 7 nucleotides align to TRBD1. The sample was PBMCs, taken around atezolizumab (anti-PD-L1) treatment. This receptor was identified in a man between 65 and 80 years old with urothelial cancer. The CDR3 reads CASNPGGTLNYGYTF. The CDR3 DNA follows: TGTGCCAGTAACCCAGGGGGGACCCTTAACTATGGCTACACCTTC. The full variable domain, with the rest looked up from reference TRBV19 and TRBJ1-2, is DGGITQSPKYLFRKEGQNVTLSCEQNLNHDAMYWYRQDPGQGLRLIYYSQIVNDFQKGDIAEGYSVSREKKESFPLTVTSAQKNPTAFYLCASNPGGTLNYGYTFGSGTRLTVV.